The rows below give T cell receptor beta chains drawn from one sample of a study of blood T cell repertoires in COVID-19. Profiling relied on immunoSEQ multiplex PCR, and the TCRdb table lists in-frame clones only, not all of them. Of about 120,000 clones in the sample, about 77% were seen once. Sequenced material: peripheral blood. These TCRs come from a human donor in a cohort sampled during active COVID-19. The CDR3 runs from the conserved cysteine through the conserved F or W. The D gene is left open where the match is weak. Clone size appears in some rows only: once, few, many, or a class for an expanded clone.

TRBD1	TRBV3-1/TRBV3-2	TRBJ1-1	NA	TGTGCCAGCAGCCATGACAGGGTGAATCCTGAAGCTTTCTTT	CASSHDRVNPEAFF
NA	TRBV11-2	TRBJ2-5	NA	TGTGCCAGCAGCTCCAGACTCAGACAGCAAGAGACCCAGTACTTC	CASSSRLRQQETQYF
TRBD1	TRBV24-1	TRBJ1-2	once	TGTGCCACCAGTGATCCCACAGGGGGTCCTGGCTACACCTTC	CATSDPTGGPGYTF
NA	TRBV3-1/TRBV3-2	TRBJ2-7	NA	TGTGCCAGCAGCCAAGTAAGTCCGGGGGAACAGTACTTC	CASSQVSPGEQYF
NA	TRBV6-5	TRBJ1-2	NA	TGTGCCGGGTTCGGGATTAACTATGGCTACACCTTC	CAGFGINYGYTF
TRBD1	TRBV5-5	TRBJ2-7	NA	TGTGCCAGCAGCTTGGTCAGGGACAGTTCCTACGAGCAGTACTTC	CASSLVRDSSYEQYF
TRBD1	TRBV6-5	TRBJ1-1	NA	TGTGCCAGCAAAGGACAGGGTGCGAACACTGAAGCTTTCTTT	CASKGQGANTEAFF
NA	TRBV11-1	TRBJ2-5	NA	TGTGCCAGCAGCTTAGACAGTGTGGGGGCCGAGACCCAGTACTTC	CASSLDSVGAETQYF
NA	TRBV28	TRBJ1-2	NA	TGTGCCAGCAGTCAGGGTGGATCCAGGGATGGCTACACCTTC	CASSQGGSRDGYTF
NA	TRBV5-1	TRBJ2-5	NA	TGCGCCAGCAGCTTGAATCCCGTGAGGTACCAAGAGACCCAGTACTTC	CASSLNPVRYQETQYF
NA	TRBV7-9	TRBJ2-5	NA	TGTGCCAGCAGCTTAGTAGAGGAGACCCAGTACTTC	CASSLVEETQYF
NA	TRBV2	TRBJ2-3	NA	TGTGCCAGCTGGACAGGCGGGGGCACAGATACGCAGTATTTT	CASWTGGGTDTQYF
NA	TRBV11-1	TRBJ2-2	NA	TGTGCCAGCAGAACTCTATCTTCCGGGGAGCTGTTTTTT	CASRTLSSGELFF
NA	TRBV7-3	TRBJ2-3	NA	TGTGCCAGCAGCTTATTAGCCGCGGATACGCAGTATTTT	CASSLLAADTQYF
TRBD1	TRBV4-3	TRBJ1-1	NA	TGCGCCAGCAGCCAGGGGACAGTAAACACTGAAGCTTTCTTT	CASSQGTVNTEAFF
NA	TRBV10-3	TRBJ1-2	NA	TGTGCCATCAGTGTCGCACAGGGCAATGGCTACACCTTC	CAISVAQGNGYTF
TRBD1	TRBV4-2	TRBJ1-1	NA	TGTGCCAGCAGCCAAGGAGGAACAGGGGACATGAACACTGAAGCTTTCTTT	CASSQGGTGDMNTEAFF
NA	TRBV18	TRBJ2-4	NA	TGTGCCAGCTCACCAGAGGTCGGCGAAAATCAGTACTTC	CASSPEVGENQYF
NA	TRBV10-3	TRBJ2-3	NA	TGTGCCATCAGGGGGGAGGGGGGCCTCTCAGATACGCAGTATTTT	CAIRGEGGLSDTQYF
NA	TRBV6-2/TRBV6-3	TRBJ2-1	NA	TGTGCCAGCAGTACCCGTGACCCAGGGGCCTACAATGAGCAGTTCTTC	CASSTRDPGAYNEQFF
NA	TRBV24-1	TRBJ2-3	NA	TGTGCCACCAGTGACCACGGGGGTGCAACAGATACGCAGTATTTT	CATSDHGGATDTQYF
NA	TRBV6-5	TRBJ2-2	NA	TGTGCCAGCAGTTCGCCTGGGGGGGCCACCGGGGAGCTGTTTTTT	CASSSPGGATGELFF
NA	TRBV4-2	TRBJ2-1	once	TGTGCCAGCAGCCAAGATCACGGGAGCTCCTACAATGAGCAGTTCTTC	CASSQDHGSSYNEQFF
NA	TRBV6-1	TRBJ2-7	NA	TGTGCCAGCAGTGACGGCGCCCTAGCGACGATATCCTACGAGCAGTACTTC	CASSDGALATISYEQYF
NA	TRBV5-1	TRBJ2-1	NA	TGCGCCAGCAGCTGGGGGGACGGGCAATTCAATGAGCAGTTCTTC	CASSWGDGQFNEQFF
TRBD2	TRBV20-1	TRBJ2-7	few	TGCAGTGCTAGTCCGCGGGAGGGCCTCTACGAGCAGTACTTC	CSASPREGLYEQYF
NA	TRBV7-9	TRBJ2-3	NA	TGTGCCAGCAGCCTAGACGCCCGGACAGATACGCAGTATTTT	CASSLDARTDTQYF
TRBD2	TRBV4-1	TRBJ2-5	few	TGCGCCAGCAGCCTGACTAGCGGGGGGGCGCAAGAGACCCAGTACTTC	CASSLTSGGAQETQYF
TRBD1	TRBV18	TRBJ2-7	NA	TGTGCCAGCTCCTCCCCGGGACAGGGGGTCTACGAGCAGTACTTC	CASSSPGQGVYEQYF
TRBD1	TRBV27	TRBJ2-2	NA	TGTGCCAGCAGCGTGACAGGGGGGACCGGGGAGCTGTTTTTT	CASSVTGGTGELFF
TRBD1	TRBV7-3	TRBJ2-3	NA	TGTGCCAGCAGCCCGCAGGGACAGGGGCTAGGGACGCAGTATTTT	CASSPQGQGLGTQYF
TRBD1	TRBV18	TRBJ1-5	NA	TGTGCCAGCTCAAAGGGACAGGGTCTCAATCAGCCCCAGCATTTT	CASSKGQGLNQPQHF
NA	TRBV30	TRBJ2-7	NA	TGTGCCTGGAGTGTGGTGGGACTGCCCTCCTACGAGCAGTACTTC	CAWSVVGLPSYEQYF
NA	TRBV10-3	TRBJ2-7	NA	TGTGCCATCAGTGAGTCGGGTAGCGGTGGCTACGAGCAGTACTTC	CAISESGSGGYEQYF
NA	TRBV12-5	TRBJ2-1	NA	TGTGCTAGTGGACCAGGGTATGGGGCCTACAATGAGCAGTTCTTC	CASGPGYGAYNEQFF
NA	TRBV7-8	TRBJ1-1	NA	TGTGCCAGCAGCTTAGCGTTCCCCGACACTGAAGCTTTCTTT	CASSLAFPDTEAFF
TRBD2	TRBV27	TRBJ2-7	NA	TGTGCCAGCAGATCGATAGCGGGAGCCCCCTCCTACGAGCAGTACTTC	CASRSIAGAPSYEQYF
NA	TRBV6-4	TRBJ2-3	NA	TGTGCCAGCGGCCCCCCGTCGACTAGTACAGATACGCAGTATTTT	CASGPPSTSTDTQYF